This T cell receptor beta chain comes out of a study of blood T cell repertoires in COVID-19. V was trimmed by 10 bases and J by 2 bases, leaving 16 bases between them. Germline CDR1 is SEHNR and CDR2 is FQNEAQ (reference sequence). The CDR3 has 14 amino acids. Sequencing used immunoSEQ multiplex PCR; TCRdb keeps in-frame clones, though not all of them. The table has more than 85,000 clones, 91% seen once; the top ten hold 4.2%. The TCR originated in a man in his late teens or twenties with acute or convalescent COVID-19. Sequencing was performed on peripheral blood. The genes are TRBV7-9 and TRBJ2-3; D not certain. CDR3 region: CATPTQDSTDTQYF. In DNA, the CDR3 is TGTGCCACCCCCACCCAGGATTCCACAGATACGCAGTATTTT.